The 11 T cell receptor beta chains presented below share a single source sample, sequenced in a study of blood T cells in healthy people across ages (dated by TCRdb to between 2014 and 2017). The library was built by means of 5' RACE. The sequencer was an Illumina HiSeq 2500. A second PCR of roughly 7 to 12 cycles was run with a J-beta primer mix and a sample-barcoded 5' primer. The public sequencing data were trimmed at Q25 with fastp and processed into clonotypes with MiXCR by TCRdb, which kept only in-frame beta chains. Entries that share a CDR3 protein sequence are merged under the most common genes and DNA. For this sample the table gives hundreds of thousands of distinct CDR3 sequences, of which approximately 52% were detected only once. Around an eighth of the sample lies in the top ten. Source material: blood. The receptors were sampled from a woman over 75 in good health.

In its sample, this clonotype was seen a few times. CDR3 protein: CASSLNLNTGELFF. CDR3 in DNA: TGTGCCAGCAGTTTAAACCTGAACACCGGGGAGCTGTTTTTT. The gene calls are TRBV28 and TRBJ2-2; D is ambiguous. V was clipped by 2 bases and J by 1 base, with 5 bases between them. The germline gives CDR1 MDHEN, CDR2 SYDVKM. The CDR3 extends over 14 amino acids.

This clonotype has ten or more counts. The chain couples TRBV29-1 to TRBJ1-2; D is unresolved. In germline, CDR1 is SQVTM, CDR2 ANQGSEA. The CDR3 has 13 amino acids. Trimming took 5 bases from V and 8 from J, leaving 18 bases between them. This chain's CDR3 is CSVKEQTIAGYTF. For the CDR3, the DNA is TGCAGCGTTAAGGAACAAACAATTGCCGGCTACACCTTC.

This clonotype occurred many times. This rearrangement joins TRBV11-1 to TRBJ2-3; D remains ambiguous. Germline V gene data show CDR1 as SGHAT and CDR2 as FQDESV (reference sequence). The CDR3 loop spans 17 amino acids. Trimming removed 0 bases from V and 1 base from J, with 14 bases in between. In nucleotides, the CDR3 is TGTGCCAGCAGCTTAGCGCAGGCCGCCCTTGGCACAGATACGCAGTATTTT. It encodes CASSLAQAALGTDTQYF.

This clonotype was observed a handful of times. The chain links TRBV12-3 or TRBV12-4 to TRBJ2-3, with D maybe TRBD2 (6 bases). V was trimmed by 6 bases and J by 4 bases, leaving 14 bases between them. The CDR3 contains 14 residues. In DNA form, the CDR3 reads TGTGCCAGCAGCTTCGCGGGACGGGCAGATACGCAGTATTTT. This gives the protein CASSFAGRADTQYF.

The rearrangement uses TRBV3-1 and TRBJ2-3, with D hard to call. The CDR3 consists of 14 residues. Trimming cost V 4 bases and J 6 bases, with 14 bases left between them. Germline V gives CDR1 LGHDT, CDR2 YNNKEL (reference sequence). The DNA for the CDR3 is TGTGCCAGCAGCCCCCAGCCCCAGACCGATACGCAGTATTTT. As protein: CASSPQPQTDTQYF.

This clonotype was picked up a small number of times. The V call is TRBV9, the J call TRBJ2-7, with TRBD2 matching 8 bases. Losses at the gene ends were 4 bases for V and 1 base for J; bases not matched to a gene: 4. This CDR3 contains 14 residues. The germline V gene has CDR1 SGDLS and CDR2 YYNGEE. Written as DNA, the CDR3 is TGTGCCAGCAGCCGTAGCGGGATTTCCTACGAGCAGTACTTC. Translated: CASSRSGISYEQYF.

This clonotype was counted between two and nine times. This chain connects TRBV7-3 to TRBJ2-3, with a tentative D call TRBD2 (6 bases). CDR3 size: 16 residues. Trimming pared 1 base from V and 0 bases from J, leaving 11 bases between. Germline-derived CDR1 and CDR2 are SGHTA and FQGTGA. CDR3 loop: CASSLIGGTSTDTQYF. CDR3 sequence (DNA): TGTGCCAGCAGCTTAATAGGCGGGACTAGCACAGATACGCAGTATTTT.

The V and J genes are TRBV5-1 and TRBJ2-1; 10 bases agree with TRBD2. From germline, CDR1 is SGHRS and CDR2 YFSETQ. V was clipped by 3 bases and J by 4 bases; unmatched bases: 7. The CDR3 consists of 16 residues. This CDR3 is CASSSQREGLYNEQFF. The CDR3 bases are TGCGCCAGCAGCTCCCAGCGGGAGGGTTTATACAATGAGCAGTTCTTC.

This rearrangement joins TRBV7-9 to TRBJ2-3; maybe TRBD1 (6 bases). This CDR3 contains 16 residues. Per germline, CDR1 SEHNR and CDR2 FQNEAQ (reference sequence). Trimming pared 7 bases from V and 2 bases from J, leaving 19 bases between. This CDR3 is CASTNLPGVPTDTQYF. DNA of the CDR3: TGTGCCAGCACTAACCTACCAGGGGTACCCACAGATACGCAGTATTTT.

This clonotype has ten or more counts. This may be a read error, as it is one base from a much larger clone. The rearrangement joins TRBV6-5 to TRBJ2-1; 8 positions agree with TRBD2. TRBJ2-7 matches the DNA end more closely, so the J call is doubtful. From germline, CDR1 is MNHEY and CDR2 SVGAGI. The CDR3 contains 18 residues. The CDR3 nucleotides read TGTGCCAGCAGTTACGCCATCTCTAGCGGGTGGACCTACAATGAGCAGTACTTC. Translation: CASSYAISSGWTYNEQYF.

This clonotype was found many times. The chain couples TRBV2 to TRBJ2-1; the D is unclear. Germline CDR1 SNHLY, CDR2 FYNNEI. V was cut by 4 bases and J by 12 bases, with 10 bases left in between. The CDR3 has 11 residues. CDR3 amino acids: CASSGSFGQFF. The DNA for the CDR3 is TGTGCCAGCAGTGGTAGCTTCGGGCAGTTCTTC. Based on the CDR3 plus reference TRBV2 and TRBJ2-1, the full variable domain is EPEVTQTPSHQVTQMGQEVILRCVPISNHLYFYWYRQILGQKVEFLVSFYNNEISEKSEIFDDQFSVERPDGSNFTLKIRSTKLEDSAMYFCASSGSFGQFFGPGTRLTVL.